What follows are 19 T cell receptor beta chains derived from one specimen sequenced in a study of T cell changes during pregnancy in multiple sclerosis. Clones were sequenced by immunoSEQ multiplex PCR, and TCRdb holds only the in-frame ones, with some missing. Altogether some 100,000 clones are present, roughly 92% being singletons, with the ten largest covering approximately 1.2%. Sequences were derived from peripheral blood, sampled in the second trimester of pregnancy. The receptors were sampled from a female donor with multiple sclerosis, enrolled in a pregnancy study.

This chain uses TRBV7-9 with TRBJ1-1, with TRBD1 matching over 9 bases. The germline V gene encodes CDR1 SEHNR and CDR2 FQNEAQ (reference sequence). Trimming at V came to 4 bases and at J to 5 bases, leaving 8 bases not matched to a gene. The length of the CDR3 is 15 residues. Written as DNA, the CDR3 is TGTGCCAGCAGCTCCCGGACAGGGGAAAGGACTGAAGCTTTCTTT. Translating it yields CASSSRTGERTEAFF.

This chain links TRBV6-5 with TRBJ2-2; D might be TRBD1 (6 bases). Trimming removed 0 bases from V and 0 bases from J, with 8 bases in between. CDR1 and CDR2 (germline): MNHEY, SVGAGI. This CDR3 comprises 16 residues. In DNA, the CDR3 is TGTGCCAGCAGTTACTCGAGGACAGCGAACACCGGGGAGCTGTTTTTT. Translated, it gives CASSYSRTANTGELFF.

The rearrangement joins TRBV4-1 to TRBJ1-1; 7 bases align to TRBD1. V was pared by 5 bases and J by 6 bases, with 9 bases of the junction left unmatched. CDR3 length: 14 residues. CDR1 is MGHRA, CDR2 YSYEKL, per germline. The CDR3 sequence: CASSSGTVRAEAFF. The CDR3 nucleotides read TGCGCCAGCAGCTCTGGGACAGTTAGGGCTGAAGCTTTCTTT.

The chain has TRBV30 and TRBJ1-6; weak D call: TRBD1 (5 bases). CDR1 GTSNPN and CDR2 SVGIG come from the germline V gene (reference sequence). V was cut by 3 bases and J by 9 bases, with 18 bases left in between. The CDR3 is made up of 15 amino acids. The CDR3 loop reads CAWRNSLGVASPLHF. The CDR3 DNA sequence: TGTGCCTGGAGAAACTCTCTAGGGGTTGCTTCACCCCTCCACTTT. Complete variable domain (other parts from reference TRBV30 and TRBJ1-6): SQTIHQWPATLVQPVGSPLSLECTVEGTSNPNLYWYRQAAGRGLQLLFYSVGIGQISSEVPQNLSASRPQDRQFILSSKKLLLSDSGFYLCAWRNSLGVASPLHFGNGTRLTVT.

V usage is TRBV29-1 and J usage is TRBJ1-2; D possibly corresponds to TRBD1 (5 bases). This CDR3 has 14 residues. Germline-derived CDR1 and CDR2 are SQVTM and ANQGSEA. Trimming left V 6 bases short and J 8 bases short, with 22 bases between. This CDR3 reads CSVRDPGWVGGYTF. The CDR3 DNA reads as TGCAGCGTGAGAGATCCAGGGTGGGTGGGCGGCTACACCTTC.

CDR3 in amino acids: CAISPEQGNQPQHF. DNA of the CDR3: TGTGCCATCAGCCCCGAACAGGGCAATCAGCCCCAGCATTTT. This chain connects TRBV10-3 to TRBJ1-5; weak D call: TRBD1 (5 bases). V lost 6 bases, J lost 2 bases, and 11 bases lay in between. Germline CDR1 is ENHRY and CDR2 is SYGVKD. The CDR3 has 14 amino acids.

This clone was found once. This chain connects TRBV5-1 to TRBJ1-4, with TRBD1 matching 11 bases. From germline, CDR1 is SGHRS and CDR2 YFSETQ. The CDR3 is 14 residues long. Losses at the gene ends were 4 bases for V and 8 bases for J; bases not matched to a gene: 4. The CDR3 is CASSPDRGPEKLFF. CDR3 bases: TGCGCCAGCAGCCCGGACAGGGGGCCCGAAAAACTGTTTTTT.

V usage is TRBV2 and J usage is TRBJ1-3, with 10 nucleotides matching TRBD1. This CDR3 comprises 14 residues. Germline trimming cut 7 bases from V and 5 bases from J; bases unmatched to any gene: 5. Germline loops: CDR1 SNHLY, CDR2 FYNNEI. The CDR3 is CASTRDRGRNTIYF. The DNA of the CDR3 is TGTGCCAGCACTAGGGACAGGGGAAGAAACACCATATATTTT.

The chain carries TRBV19 and TRBJ2-1, with a tentative D call TRBD2 (6 bases). The V end lost 6 bases, the J end lost 7 bases, and 10 bases lay between the germline ends. The CDR3 runs to 12 residues. The germline V gene encodes CDR1 LNHDA and CDR2 SQIVND (reference sequence). This CDR3 reads CASRNRGNEQFF. CDR3 DNA sequence: TGTGCCAGTAGAAATCGGGGGAATGAGCAGTTCTTC.

This chain links TRBV27 with TRBJ2-3, with D maybe TRBD2 (6 bases). Trimming pared 8 bases from V and 1 base from J, leaving 7 bases between. Germline CDR1 reads MNHEY; CDR2 reads SMNVEV (reference sequence). The CDR3 covers 12 residues. This CDR3 reads CASRGGTDTQYF. The CDR3 coding sequence is TGTGCCAGCCGCGGGGGCACAGATACGCAGTATTTT.

The chain carries TRBV11-3 and TRBJ2-7; 9 bases map to TRBD1. Germline V CDR1 and CDR2: SGHNT, YENEEA. The CDR3 has 14 amino acids. Germline trimming cut 3 bases from V and 5 bases from J; bases unmatched to any gene: 5. The CDR3 loop reads CASSFSGQGDEQYF. CDR3 in DNA: TGTGCCAGCAGCTTTTCGGGACAGGGCGACGAGCAGTACTTC.

The rearrangement uses TRBV12-5 and TRBJ2-1, with 7 bases fitting TRBD2. The CDR3 is 11 amino acids. V was clipped by 8 bases and J by 7 bases; unmatched bases: 2. The V gene's germline CDR1 is LGHNT and CDR2 FRNRAP. CDR3 nucleotides: TGTGCTAGTTCGGGAGGTAATGAGCAGTTCTTC. This sequence encodes CASSGGNEQFF. Looking up the rest from reference TRBV12-5 and TRBJ2-1 gives the full variable domain: DARVTQTPRHKVTEMGQEVTMRCQPILGHNTVFWYRQTMMQGLELLAYFRNRAPLDDSGMPKDRFSAEMPDATLATLKIQPSEPRDSAVYFCASSGGNEQFFGPGTRLTVL.

This clone came up once. The chain joins TRBV5-1 to TRBJ1-3; 8 bases fit TRBD1. V trimming: 5 bases; J trimming: 7 bases; junction bases outside the gene matches: 11. CDR1 and CDR2 from the germline V gene are SGHRS and YFSETQ. CDR3 size: 15 residues. The CDR3 loop reads CASSRDRGGENTIYF. In DNA, the CDR3 is TGCGCCAGCAGTAGAGACAGGGGAGGGGAGAACACCATATATTTT.

This clone appeared once. The chain employs TRBV18 and TRBJ2-7; 7 bases line up with TRBD1. In germline, CDR1 is KGHSH, CDR2 LQKENI. This CDR3 is 13 amino acids long. Trimming at V came to 5 bases and at J to 0 bases, leaving 1 base not matched to a gene. The CDR3 loop reads CASSRDSSYEQYF. In DNA, the CDR3 is TGTGCCAGCTCAAGGGACAGCTCCTACGAGCAGTACTTC.

This clone was observed a handful of times. The chain recombines TRBV6-5 with TRBJ1-2, with 9 bases lining up with TRBD1. The CDR3 totals 13 residues. The V segment lost 5 bases and the J segment 7 bases; nucleotides outside the gene matches: 5. Germline lookup yields CDR1 MNHEY and CDR2 SVGAGI. The CDR3 protein is CASSKGQGLGYTF. As DNA, the CDR3 is TGTGCCAGCAGTAAGGGACAGGGACTTGGCTACACCTTC.

This clone appeared a few times. The chain employs TRBV5-4 and TRBJ1-1, with D uncertain. The CDR3 sequence is 15 residues long. V was cut by 0 bases and J by 1 base, with 10 bases left in between. Germline V gene sequence: CDR1 SGHNT, CDR2 YYREEE (reference sequence). The CDR3: CASSLDQAPNTEAFF. The DNA of the CDR3 is TGTGCCAGCAGCTTGGATCAGGCCCCGAACACTGAAGCTTTCTTT.

The V call is TRBV10-1, the J call TRBJ1-5; D gene uncertain. The V end was cut by 1 base, the J end by 5 bases, with 6 bases between. CDR1 WNHNN and CDR2 SYGVQD come from the germline V gene (reference sequence). This CDR3 has 13 residues. CDR3 nucleotides: TGCGCCAGCAGTGAGTATCGGGATCAGCCCCAGCATTTT. Translating it yields CASSEYRDQPQHF.

This clone showed up just once. The rearrangement joins TRBV7-2 to TRBJ2-3; the match to TRBD2 covers 9 bases. CDR3 length: 15 amino acids. Germline V gene sequence: CDR1 SGHTA, CDR2 FQGNSA. V trimming: 6 bases; J trimming: 3 bases; junction bases outside the gene matches: 7. CDR3 protein: CASSLERGVTDTQYF. CDR3 DNA sequence: TGTGCCAGCAGTTTGGAGCGGGGGGTAACAGATACGCAGTATTTT. The whole variable domain, filled in from reference TRBV7-2 and TRBJ2-3, reads GAGVSQSPSNKVTEKGKDVELRCDPISGHTALYWYRQSLGQGLEFLIYFQGNSAPDKSGLPSDRFSAERTGGSVSTLTIQRTQQEDSAVYLCASSLERGVTDTQYFGPGTRLTVL.

The genes are TRBV5-6 and TRBJ2-5; 12 bases fit TRBD2. From germline, CDR1 is SGHDT and CDR2 YYEEEE. The CDR3 is 16 residues long. V lost 2 bases, J lost 2 bases, and 4 bases stayed unmatched. As DNA, the CDR3 is TGTGCCAGCAGCTTAGCGGGACTAGCGGGTCAAGAGACCCAGTACTTC. Amino acid sequence: CASSLAGLAGQETQYF.